This T cell receptor (beta chain) was captured by sequencing in a study of blood T cell repertoires in COVID-19. In the study overall: COVID-19 samples, acute and convalescent, were from the United States, Italy and Spain. PBMCs, B-cell-depleted T cells, or T cells provided the cDNA or gDNA that made up the material.

Original processing notes: Estimates of nucleated cell counts were drawn from the amplification of reference gene primers. Data came from immunoSEQ multiplex PCR; TCRdb stores just in-frame clones and leaves some out. V and J calls and clone size are given by that table; D and trimming were obtained from the DNA. The table includes 110,000 to 150,000 clones, under 90% detected once. This CDR3 comprises 13 residues. J was trimmed by 4 bases and V by 4 bases; bases with no gene match: 1. Per the germline V gene, CDR1 is MNHEY and CDR2 is SMNVEV (reference sequence). The chain joins TRBV27 to TRBJ2-5; 9 bases line up with TRBD1. The clonotype originates from a human donor in a cohort sampled during active COVID-19. Material for sequencing was peripheral blood. CDR3 protein: CASSYRGRETQYF. The CDR3 nucleotides are TGTGCCAGCAGTTACAGGGGGCGAGAGACCCAGTACTTC.